This T cell receptor (beta chain) was captured by sequencing in a study of blood T cell repertoires in COVID-19 (TCRdb year 2020). About the investigation overall: Collaborator samples came from the United States, Italy and Spain and covered acute and convalescent phases of COVID-19. The prospective study material was composed of cDNA or gDNA derived from T cells, B-cell-depleted T cells, or PBMCs. The dataset comprised deeply sampled blood TCRbeta repertoires from subjects exposed to, actively infected with, or recovered from COVID-19. The repertoires were made available in a free public database intended to serve as a resource for research on the immune response to SARS-CoV-2. Samples were obtained from the ongoing ImmuneRACE study (first 160 participants) and from about 1,300 subjects provided by 6 global collaborators. The sample metadata nearly always contained a de-identified subject ID, COVID-19 status, age in years and sex. Where available, HLA class I and class II types were obtained from metadata supplied by the sample provider rather than from assay-based typing. Study-level results and caveats: Clinical and demographic metadata were provided uncurated, with the amount varying by source and participant.

The immunoSEQ Assay, a bias-controlled multiplex PCR, was used to amplify TCRbeta CDR3 regions from genomic DNA. Per the authors' processing: Within the assay, amplification of reference gene primers was used to estimate how many nucleated cells each sample contained. To quantify the absolute abundance of each unique TCRbeta CDR3 rearrangement, sequence reads were collapsed and filtered. For each sample, productive Simpson clonality was calculated by taking the square root of Simpson's diversity index across productive rearrangements. TCRdb took this table from immuneACCESS and kept in-frame rearrangements with V and J called. Such tables lack part of the clones; where checked against another copy, unresolved V genes explain under half of the gap, and the rest is unexplained. That table supplies the V and J calls and clone size; D and trimming were determined from the DNA. The sample data list 250,000 or so clones, and roughly 84% of these were observed just once. The top ten constitute about 2.1% of the sample.

In the germline V gene (reference sequence), CDR1 corresponds to DFQATT and CDR2 to SNEGSKA. The CDR3 holds 18 amino acids from the cysteine to the phenylalanine. Only the CDR3 DNA is retained, 54 bases long and in frame from the first base. Trimming costs V 3 bases and J 1 base, and their ends lie 25 bases apart. Samples from volunteer blood donors who had recovered from COVID-19 were contributed by a second Seattle source. The collaborating institutions used their own protocols to collect whole blood in K2EDTA tubes. For TCRbeta analysis, collaborators shipped samples in one of three forms: frozen whole blood, isolated PBMCs, or DNA extracted from either of those sample types. Details on this clone: What this receptor recognizes is not known. Base qualities are not provided; no much larger clone lies one nucleotide away.

The sequence links TRBV20-1 to TRBJ2-7, with a tentative D gene TRBD2 over 6 matching bases. This clonotype originated in a man aged 35 to 55 who had recovered from COVID-19. Material: peripheral blood. Read as DNA, the sequence is TGCAGTGCTAGTGTATGGGGGAGGACGACCCAAATTTCCTACGAGCAGTACTTC. It codes for CSASVWGRTTQISYEQYF.